The source of this TCR beta chain is a study of shared clonotypes between healthy human individuals. Study in general: CD4 naive and CD4 memory each took three plates per donor, while CD8 naive took two and CD8 memory one.

This CDR3 is 12 amino acids long. Study-wide points: Generation probabilities were higher for clonotypes shared across all four sorted-subset donors than for unshared ones.

Comments on this clone: The target antigen is unknown.

The data were produced by immunoSEQ multiplex PCR, yet TCRdb's version contains in-frame clones alone and is incomplete. The profile shows about 2.3 million clones, about 92% of them singletons. Healthy adults negative for HIV, lacking recent acute infections or vaccinations, served as donors. V gene TRBV21-1 combines with J gene TRBJ2-7. TRBV21-1 is a pseudogene locus. Sequenced: naive CD4+ T cells from PBMCs. Subset described: CD45RA+ positively selected. This clonotype was sampled from a man between 18 and 29 years old in good health. Some clones in this sample may be carry-over from other donors' samples. The CDR3 spells CAPPILLMESYF. The CDR3 DNA reads as TGTGCCCCGCCCATCCTTTTAATGGAATCGTACTTC.